This T cell receptor beta chain appears in the sequencing data of a study of neurological immune-mediated disorders. The CDR3 has 14 residues. Germline V gene sequence: CDR1 SGHTA, CDR2 FQGNSA. Trimming removed 5 bases at V and 0 bases at J, with 8 bases between. This clonotype has ten or more counts. MiXCR was run by TCRdb on the 5' RACE reads, yielding one entry per CDR3 protein. This sample carries roughly 56,000 distinct CDR3 sequences, over 9.5% of them seen once, and the ten largest clones take 1.5% to 2%. Sequencing was carried out using PBMCs. This chain connects TRBV7-2 to TRBJ2-1; D is perhaps TRBD1 (6 bases). This clonotype was obtained from a man aged 60-69 years in good health. The CDR3 DNA reads TGTGCCAGCAGCCGACAGGACTCCTACAATGAGCAGTTCTTC. Protein sequence: CASSRQDSYNEQFF.